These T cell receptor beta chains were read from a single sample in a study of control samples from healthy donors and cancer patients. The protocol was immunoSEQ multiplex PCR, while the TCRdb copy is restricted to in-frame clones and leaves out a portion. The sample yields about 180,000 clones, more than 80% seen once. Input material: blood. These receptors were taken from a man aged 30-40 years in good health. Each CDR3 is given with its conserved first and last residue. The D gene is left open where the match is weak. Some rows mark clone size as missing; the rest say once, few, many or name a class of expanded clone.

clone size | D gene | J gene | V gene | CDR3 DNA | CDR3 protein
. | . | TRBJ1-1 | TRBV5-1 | TGCGCCAGCAGCTTGCCTCGACGAGGGCAGGGGTTGGGGAACACTGAAGCTTTCTTT | CASSLPRRGQGLGNTEAFF
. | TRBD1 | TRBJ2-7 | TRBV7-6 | TGTGCCAGCAGCATGACGGGACAGGGGCTCAACTACGAGCAGTACTTC | CASSMTGQGLNYEQYF
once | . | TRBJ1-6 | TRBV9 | TGTGCCAGCAGCGTGACCCAGGAACACTATAATTCACCCCTCCACTTT | CASSVTQEHYNSPLHF
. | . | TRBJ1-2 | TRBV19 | TGTGCCAGTAGTACGATGGGCCTATATGGCTACACCTTC | CASSTMGLYGYTF
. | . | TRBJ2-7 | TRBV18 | TGTGCCAGCTCACCTAGGGACACGTACTACGAGCAGTACTTC | CASSPRDTYYEQYF
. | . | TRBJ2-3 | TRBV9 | TGTGCCAGCAACCTTGTCGGGGGCGACGGAGATACGCAGTATTTT | CASNLVGGDGDTQYF
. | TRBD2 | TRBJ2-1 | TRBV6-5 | TGTGCCAGCAATCTAGCGGGTGCGAATGAGCAGTTCTTC | CASNLAGANEQFF
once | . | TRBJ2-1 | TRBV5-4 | TGTGCCAGCAGCTTCAGCCCGTCCGATGAGCAGTTCTTC | CASSFSPSDEQFF
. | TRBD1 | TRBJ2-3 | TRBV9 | TGTGCCAGCAGCGCAAGTGGTGGGACAGGGTATAGCACAGATACGCAGTATTTT | CASSASGGTGYSTDTQYF
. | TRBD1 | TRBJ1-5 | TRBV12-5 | TGTGCTAGTGGTTTGACAAACAGGGGGCATCAGCCCCAGCATTTT | CASGLTNRGHQPQHF
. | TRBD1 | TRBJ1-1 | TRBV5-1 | TGCGCCAGCAGCAGATTACAGGGGGCGAACACTGAAGCTTTCTTT | CASSRLQGANTEAFF
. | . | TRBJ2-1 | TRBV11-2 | TGTGCCAGCAGCTTTTGGGGGCCAGATGAGCAGTTCTTC | CASSFWGPDEQFF
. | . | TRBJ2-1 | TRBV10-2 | TGCGCCACCCTTCCTGGGGGGCTTACCAATGAGCAGTTCTTC | CATLPGGLTNEQFF
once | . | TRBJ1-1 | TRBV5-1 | TGCGCCAGCAGCTTGTTATTGGGGGCGGCTGAAGCTTTCTTT | CASSLLLGAAEAFF
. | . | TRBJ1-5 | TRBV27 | TGTGCCAGCAGTTTATCGTCTGGTAATCAGCCCCAGCATTTT | CASSLSSGNQPQHF
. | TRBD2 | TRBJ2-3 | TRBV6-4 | TGTGCCAGCAGTGACGATGGGGGGGCAGATACGCAGTATTTT | CASSDDGGADTQYF
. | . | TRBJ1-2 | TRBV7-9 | TGTGCCAGCAGCTGGGAGATTAATAACTATGGCTACACCTTC | CASSWEINNYGYTF
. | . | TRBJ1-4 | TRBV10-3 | TGTGCCACCCGAGGATGGGCGGAGACAACTAATGAAAAACTGTTTTTT | CATRGWAETTNEKLFF
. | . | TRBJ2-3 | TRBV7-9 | TGTGCCAGCAGGGTCCCCGCCATAGATACGCAGTATTTT | CASRVPAIDTQYF
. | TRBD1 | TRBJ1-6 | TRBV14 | TGTGCCAGCAGCCGAAACGGACAGGGGGTTGAGGCCCTCCACTTT | CASSRNGQGVEALHF
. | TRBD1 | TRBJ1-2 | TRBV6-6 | TGTGCCAGCAGTCGTGGGGACAGGGGCCTAGCTAACTATGGCTACACCTTC | CASSRGDRGLANYGYTF
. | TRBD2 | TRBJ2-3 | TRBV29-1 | TGCAGCGAATCTAGCGGGCCACGGGGTACGCAGTATTTT | CSESSGPRGTQYF
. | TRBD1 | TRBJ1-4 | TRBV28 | TGTGCCAGCAGTTTATCGCAGGGGGCCTATGAAAAACTGTTTTTT | CASSLSQGAYEKLFF
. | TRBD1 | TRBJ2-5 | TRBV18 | TGTGCCAGCTCGCAAGGGGGCGGGGAGACCCAGTACTTC | CASSQGGGETQYF
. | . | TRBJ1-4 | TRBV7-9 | TGTGCCAGCAGCCAGGACACCGGCGAGGAAAAACTGTTTTTT | CASSQDTGEEKLFF
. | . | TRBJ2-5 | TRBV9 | TGTGCCAGCAGCGTAGGAGTGATCGAGGGGGGAGAGACCCAGTACTTC | CASSVGVIEGGETQYF
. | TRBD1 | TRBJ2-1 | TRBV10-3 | TGTGCCATCAGAGTTAGTGACAGGGACTACAATGAGCAGTTCTTC | CAIRVSDRDYNEQFF
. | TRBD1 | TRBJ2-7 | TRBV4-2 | TGTGCCAGCAGCCAAGGACAGGGGGACTACGAGCAGTACTTC | CASSQGQGDYEQYF
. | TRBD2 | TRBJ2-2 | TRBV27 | TGTGCCAGCCGTCGTGCGGCGGGAGGGCTCACCGGGGAGCTGTTTTTT | CASRRAAGGLTGELFF